This T cell receptor (beta chain) was profiled in a study of T cell changes during pregnancy in multiple sclerosis. Between the trimmed V and J ends, which lost 0 bases and 3 bases, there was a span of 18 bases. This CDR3 has 18 amino acids. Germline assignment: CDR1 LNHNV and CDR2 YYDKDF (reference sequence). Clones were read by immunoSEQ multiplex PCR, and TCRdb kept only the in-frame ones, dropping some. The sample lists some 100,000 clones; around nine tenths were seen once. This clonotype was sampled from a female donor with multiple sclerosis, enrolled in a pregnancy study. This material consisted of peripheral blood, taken in the second trimester of pregnancy. This chain connects TRBV15 to TRBJ2-1; D may be TRBD2 (6 bases). CDR3 sequence (DNA): TGTGCCACCAGCAGAGATAGGGCCGGGCGGGGAAGCTACAATGAGCAGTTCTTC. Translation: CATSRDRAGRGSYNEQFF.